A selection of T cell receptor beta chains follows, all from one sample in a study of cytomegalovirus exposure and HLA in healthy donors. Generated by immunoSEQ multiplex PCR, the TCRdb table keeps only in-frame clones and is missing some. The data contain 95,000 to 150,000 clones, approximately 75% of them singletons. Sample: PBMCs. Source of these receptors: a man in his thirties or forties in good health and CMV-seronegative. CDR3s include the opening cysteine and the closing phenylalanine or tryptophan. A D gene is named only where the DNA matches it firmly. Part of the rows lack a size; the others show once, few, many or a class for expanded clones.

v_call	cdr3_length	j_call	clone_size	d_call	cdr3_nt	cdr3_aa
TRBV5-1	16	TRBJ1-1	NA	TRBD1	TGCGCCAGCAGCTCCTCACCGGGACAGGGGAGAACTGAAGCTTTCTTT	CASSSSPGQGRTEAFF
TRBV20-1	11	TRBJ1-2	NA	NA	TGCAGTGCGGTCGACAGCTATGGCTACACCTTC	CSAVDSYGYTF
TRBV5-5	16	TRBJ1-2	once	TRBD1	TGTGCCAGCAGCCTAGGACTAGGCAGGGGGCAAGGTGGCTACACCTTC	CASSLGLGRGQGGYTF
TRBV5-1	15	TRBJ1-6	NA	NA	TGCGCCAGCAGCTTGGCAGGGATAGGGAATTCACCCCTCCACTTT	CASSLAGIGNSPLHF
TRBV14	13	TRBJ1-2	NA	NA	TGTGCCAGCAGCCAAAATCGGGGTTATGGCTACACCTTC	CASSQNRGYGYTF
TRBV5-1	15	TRBJ1-1	NA	TRBD1	TGCGCCAGCAGCTACGCCGGGACAGCGAACACTGAAGCTTTCTTT	CASSYAGTANTEAFF
TRBV5-6	15	TRBJ2-7	NA	NA	TGTGCCAGCAGCTCCGAGGGTCGGGGAATCCACGAGCAGTACTTC	CASSSEGRGIHEQYF
TRBV14	17	TRBJ2-6	NA	NA	TGTGCCAGCAGCCAAGGCCTCACGGGTTCTGGGGCCAACGTCCTGACTTTC	CASSQGLTGSGANVLTF
TRBV10-1	14	TRBJ1-1	NA	NA	TGCGCCAGCAGTGGGTCTGCCAGGAACACTGAAGCTTTCTTT	CASSGSARNTEAFF
TRBV9	15	TRBJ2-3	NA	TRBD2	TGTGCCAGTACGACTAGCGGGGGGGCCCCGGATACGCAGTATTTT	CASTTSGGAPDTQYF
TRBV5-1	18	TRBJ1-2	NA	TRBD1	TGCGCCAGCAGCTTGAACGGACAGGGAATCTTGTCCGGCTATGGCTACACCTTC	CASSLNGQGILSGYGYTF
TRBV4-3	15	TRBJ2-1	NA	TRBD2	TGCGCCAGCAGCCAAGGACTAGCGCTAGCCGATGAGCAGTTCTTC	CASSQGLALADEQFF
TRBV23-1	12	TRBJ1-1	NA	TRBD1	TGCGCCAGCAGTTTTAGGGAGACAGGGGCTTTCTTT	CASSFRETGAFF